The clone carrying this TCR beta chain was picked up one time. Germline CDR1 and CDR2: KGHDR and SFDVKD. There are 13 residues in the CDR3. V lost 6 bases and J lost 5; bases outside the gene matches: 4. TCRdb reprocessed the 5' RACE reads with MiXCR, giving one entry per CDR3 protein. In the table there are around 440,000 distinct CDR3 sequences, over 15% of which are singletons. The sample originates from a study of T-cell memory formation after mild COVID-19. Sequencing was performed on PBMCs or a T cell subset sorted from them (not recorded which). The receptor comes from an adult woman who had mild COVID-19 (a few samples of this study predate the infection). Cell type and time point are not known. The rearrangement links TRBV24-1 to TRBJ1-2; 8 positions match TRBD1. In DNA form, the CDR3 reads TGTGCCACCAGTAAGGGACAGGTGTATGGCTACACCTTC. Translated, it gives CATSKGQVYGYTF.